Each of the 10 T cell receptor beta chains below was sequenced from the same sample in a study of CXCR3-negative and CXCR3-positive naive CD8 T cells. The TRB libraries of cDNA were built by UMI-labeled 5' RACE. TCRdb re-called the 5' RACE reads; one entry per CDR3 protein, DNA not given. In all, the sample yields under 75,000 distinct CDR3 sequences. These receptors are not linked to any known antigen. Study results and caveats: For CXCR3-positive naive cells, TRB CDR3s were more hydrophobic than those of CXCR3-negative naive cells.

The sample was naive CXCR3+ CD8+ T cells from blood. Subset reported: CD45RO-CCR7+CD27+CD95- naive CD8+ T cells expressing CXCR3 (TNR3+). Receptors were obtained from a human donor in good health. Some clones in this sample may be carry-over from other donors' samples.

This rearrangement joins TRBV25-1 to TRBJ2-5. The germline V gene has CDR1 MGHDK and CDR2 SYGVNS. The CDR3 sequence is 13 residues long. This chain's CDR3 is CASSFRLGETQYF.

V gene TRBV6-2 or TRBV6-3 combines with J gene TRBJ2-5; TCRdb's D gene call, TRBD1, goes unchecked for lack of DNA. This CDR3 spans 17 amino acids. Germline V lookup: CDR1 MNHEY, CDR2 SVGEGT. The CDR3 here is CASSYTETGPEQETQYF.

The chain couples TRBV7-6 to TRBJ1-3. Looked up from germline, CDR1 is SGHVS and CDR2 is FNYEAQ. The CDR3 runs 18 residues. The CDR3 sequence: CASSYGQPEYISTDTTYF.

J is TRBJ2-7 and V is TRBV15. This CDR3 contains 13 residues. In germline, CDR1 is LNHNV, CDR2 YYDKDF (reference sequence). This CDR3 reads CATTTPNGYEQYF.

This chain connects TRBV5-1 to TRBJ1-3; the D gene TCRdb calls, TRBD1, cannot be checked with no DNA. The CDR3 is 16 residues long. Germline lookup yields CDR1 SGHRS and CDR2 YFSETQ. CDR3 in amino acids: CASSGTGTGKRNTIYF. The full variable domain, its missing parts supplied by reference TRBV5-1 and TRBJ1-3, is KAGVTQTPRYLIKTRGQQVTLSCSPISGHRSVSWYQQTPGQGLQFLFEYFSETQRNKGNFPGRFSGRQFSNSRSEMNVSTLELGDSALYLCASSGTGTGKRNTIYFGEGSWLTVV.

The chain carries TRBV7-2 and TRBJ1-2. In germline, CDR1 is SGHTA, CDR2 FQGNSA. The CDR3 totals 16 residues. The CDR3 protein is CASSSADTHTNYGYTF.

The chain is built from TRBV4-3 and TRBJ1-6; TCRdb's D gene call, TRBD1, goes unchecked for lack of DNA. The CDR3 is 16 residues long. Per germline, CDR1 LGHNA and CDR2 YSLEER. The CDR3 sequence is CASSQDWGAYNSPLHF.

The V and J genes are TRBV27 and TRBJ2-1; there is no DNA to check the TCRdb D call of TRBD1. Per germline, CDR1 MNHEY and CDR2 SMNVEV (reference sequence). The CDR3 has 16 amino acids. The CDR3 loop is CASIRDSQGSYNEQFF.

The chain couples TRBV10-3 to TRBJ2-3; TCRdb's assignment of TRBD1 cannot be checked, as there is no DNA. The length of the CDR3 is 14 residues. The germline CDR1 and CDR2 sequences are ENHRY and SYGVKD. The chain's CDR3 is CAVQGQDGTDTQYF.

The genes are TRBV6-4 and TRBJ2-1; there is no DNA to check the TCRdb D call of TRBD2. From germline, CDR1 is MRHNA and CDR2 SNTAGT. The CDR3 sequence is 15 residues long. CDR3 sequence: CASSADSGEGNEQFF.